Listed here is a single T cell receptor beta chain. Its matching antigen is unknown. These data belong to a study of cytomegalovirus exposure and HLA in healthy donors. Whole-study findings and limits: Common viral pathogens were later found to be apparently linked to several of the most significant clusters. In presence/absence analyses, roughly uniform sequencing depth across donors was assumed.

The PCR had 60 Vbeta and 13 Jbeta primers. Clones were read by immunoSEQ multiplex PCR, and TCRdb kept only the in-frame ones, dropping some. The sample yields around 62,000 clones, roughly 80% seen once. Donors were ostensibly healthy at sampling, although undocumented immune exposures were probable. This clonotype originated in a man in his sixties in good health and CMV-seropositive. Sequencing used PBMCs.

As DNA, the CDR3 is TGTGCCAGCAGCTTAGGAACACCCAACTATGGCTACACCTTC. Translation: CASSLGTPNYGYTF. The chain uses TRBV7-8 and TRBJ1-2; D is unclear. In germline, CDR1 is SGHVS, CDR2 FQNEAQ. Trimming left V 1 base short and J 2 bases short, with 8 bases between. The CDR3 consists of 14 residues.